This T cell receptor beta chain is drawn from a study of blood T cells in healthy people across ages. It was with a sample-barcoded 5' primer and a J-beta primer mix that a second PCR of roughly 7 to 12 cycles was run. Each cDNA molecule was tagged by a template-switch adaptor with 12 random nucleotides. TCRdb recomputed calls from the 5' RACE reads with MiXCR, one row per CDR3 protein. This sample has some 790,000 distinct CDR3 sequences; 25% to 30% occur once, and the top ten carry 15% to 20%. In this sample, this clonotype turned up many times. The CDR3 runs to 15 residues. With 1 base removed from V and 3 bases from J, the gap between germline ends came to 12 bases. Germline CDR1 LGHDT, CDR2 YNNKEL (reference sequence).

This TCR was sampled from a woman older than 75 in good health. The chain combines TRBV3-1 with TRBJ1-2; no definite D call. The sequencing sample was made of blood. As DNA, the CDR3 is TGTGCCAGCAGCCAAGTTCTCCAGTCGGACTATGGCTACACCTTC. Translating gives CASSQVLQSDYGYTF.